This T cell receptor beta chain was obtained from a study of early T cells in non-severe SARS-CoV-2 infection. Study-level points and caveats: Clonotype matching in VDJdb favored anti-spike CD8 responses and did not capture private and CD4 specificities.

Each cDNA molecule carried a unique molecular identifier. One entry per CDR3 protein, called by TCRdb with MiXCR from the 5' RACE reads. The sample contains some 38,000 distinct CDR3 sequences, roughly 5% of which appear only once. The table lists this clonotype with many counts. The antigen is unknown. Sequenced material: whole blood. The clonotype was recovered from an adult who was a healthcare worker with PCR-confirmed SARS-CoV-2 infection or an uninfected control (not recorded which).

CDR3 sequence reads: CSARNQGTPVAFF. CDR3 DNA sequence: TGCAGTGCTAGGAATCAAGGGACCCCTGTGGCTTTCTTT. The chain employs TRBV20-1 and TRBJ1-1; D is possibly TRBD1 (5 bases). Trimming removed 3 bases at V and 11 bases at J, with 19 bases between. CDR1 is DFQATT and CDR2 is SNEGSKA in the germline V gene (reference sequence). The CDR3 is made up of 13 amino acids.